Sequencing of this TCR beta chain was carried out in a study of molecular identifiers for immune sequencing clone quantification. Overall study context: Replicates split RNA from about 20,000 or 100,000 naive CD8 cells five ways, and the researchers sequenced four portions.

Libraries of bulk TCR were made by previously described methods (with listed TCR primers). One entry per CDR3 protein, called by TCRdb with MiXCR from the PCR reads. The sample has more than 95,000 distinct CDR3 sequences; around 24% are singletons. The CDR3 sequence is 15 residues long. Germline V gives CDR1 MGHRA, CDR2 YSYEKL. The V segment lost 3 bases and the J segment 4 bases; nucleotides outside the gene matches: 8. At least ten counts were recorded for this clonotype. Sequencing was performed on naive CD8+ T cells from blood, with Jurkat cell RNA spiked in. Documented subset: FACS-sorted CD8+CD4-CCR7+CD45RA+ naive T cells. The chain recombines TRBV4-1 with TRBJ1-1; 7 bases are a match to TRBD1. The source of this sequence is a human donor in good health. Some libraries in this study had Jurkat cell RNA spiked in. CDR3 DNA sequence: TGCGCCAGCAGCCAGAACACAGGGGAAGGCACTGAAGCTTTCTTT. Residues: CASSQNTGEGTEAFF.